This TCR beta chain was captured in a study of control samples from healthy donors and cancer patients (dated by TCRdb to 2018 to 2021). Libraries were built with the immunoSEQ multiplex PCR assay. Drawn from immuneACCESS, this table holds only the in-frame rearrangements with V and J called that TCRdb kept. Clones are partly lost; checked studies trace under half to an unresolved V gene and leave the rest unexplained. This sample comprises nearly 35,000 clones, over 85% of them detected only once. The ten top clones hold 1.7% of the sample. Counted from cysteine to phenylalanine, this CDR3 has 17 amino acids. The sequence is cut down to CDR3 DNA, 51 bases in frame from base 1. The germline V gene (reference sequence) sets CDR1 to LNHDA and CDR2 to SQIVND. Between the V and J ends, shortened by 3 bases and 1 base respectively, the junction contains 13 bases. This clone is a singleton in its sample. Its cognate antigen has yet to be identified. Qualities for individual bases were not recorded, and no much larger clone is one base off.

What was sequenced was PBMCs. The sequence links TRBV19 to TRBJ2-6; the D gene is possibly TRBD1, with 6 bases matching. The receptor's source is a man aged 40-50 years with colorectal cancer. The nucleotides are TGTGCCAGTAGTATCCGGACAGCCGTATCTGGGGCCAACGTCCTGACTTTC. This gives the protein CASSIRTAVSGANVLTF.